This TCR beta chain was captured by sequencing in a study of blood T cell repertoires in COVID-19. Study at large: T cells, B-cell-depleted T cells, or PBMCs provided the cDNA or gDNA that served as material.

The CDR3 extends over 14 amino acids. V lost 3 bases to trimming and J lost 0 bases, with 10 bases between them. The germline gives CDR1 DFQATT, CDR2 SNEGSKA (reference sequence). In the original analysis: Researchers report that nucleated cell counts were estimated from reference gene primer amplification. Clones were sequenced by immunoSEQ multiplex PCR, and TCRdb holds only the in-frame ones, with some missing. V and J calls and clone size are those listed in that table; D and trimming were worked out from the DNA. This repertoire shows approximately 270,000 clones, approximately 90% found once; its top ten account for about 3%.

The source of this sequence is a man between 40 and 49 years old who had been exposed to COVID-19. Sequencing was performed on PBMCs or T cells enriched from blood (not recorded which). The chain uses TRBV20-1 and TRBJ2-3; tentative D call: TRBD2 (5 bases). The CDR3 sequence is CSASSDYSTDTQYF. In DNA form, the CDR3 reads TGCAGTGCTAGTAGCGACTACAGCACAGATACGCAGTATTTT.